Listed below are T cell receptor beta chains from one sample, sequenced in a study of spatial heterogeneity in lung cancer. Each CDR3 protein is one row after TCRdb ran MiXCR on the 5' RACE reads. The sample holds about 22,000 distinct CDR3 sequences; about 4.7% are singletons and the top ten take approximately 7.4%. This specimen consisted of PBMCs, obtained at surgery. All receptors derive from a male donor with early-stage non-small cell lung cancer. CDR3s leave out the opening cysteine and the closing phenylalanine or tryptophan.

j_call: TRBJ2-3
v_call: TRBV19
cdr3_aa: ASSIPRGSVSGTTYPQY

j_call: TRBJ2-1
v_call: TRBV2
cdr3_aa: ASRAGGVIYNEQF

j_call: TRBJ2-2
v_call: TRBV18
cdr3_aa: ASSPRTGGSGTGELF

j_call: TRBJ1-1
v_call: TRBV20-1
cdr3_aa: SASINTEAF

j_call: TRBJ2-1
v_call: TRBV4-2
cdr3_aa: ASSRYLAQSSYNEQF

j_call: TRBJ2-7
v_call: TRBV6-5
cdr3_aa: ASSYPLLRVPYEQY

j_call: TRBJ2-7
v_call: TRBV3-1
cdr3_aa: ASSPRAGGPREQY

j_call: TRBJ1-5
v_call: TRBV2
cdr3_aa: ATSSTDFNQPQH

j_call: TRBJ2-4
v_call: TRBV10-3
cdr3_aa: AISDSSGGNIQY

j_call: TRBJ2-7
v_call: TRBV7-2
cdr3_aa: ASSPDRAPGEQY

j_call: TRBJ1-1
v_call: TRBV19
cdr3_aa: ASGPEGTEAF

j_call: TRBJ2-3
v_call: TRBV4-3
cdr3_aa: ASSPVDTSTDTQY

j_call: TRBJ1-1
v_call: TRBV7-9
cdr3_aa: ASSTKTEAF

j_call: TRBJ2-3
v_call: TRBV7-9
cdr3_aa: ASSSDHDGKVDTQY

j_call: TRBJ2-1
v_call: TRBV6-1
cdr3_aa: ASSEVKSYNEQF

j_call: TRBJ1-6
v_call: TRBV27
cdr3_aa: ASSLRDRGSPLH

j_call: TRBJ2-5
v_call: TRBV6-5
cdr3_aa: ASSYYRLAGVKETQY

j_call: TRBJ1-1
v_call: TRBV7-9
cdr3_aa: ASSLGPPPEAF

j_call: TRBJ2-3
v_call: TRBV20-1
cdr3_aa: SARGMGAVDTQY

j_call: TRBJ2-1
v_call: TRBV5-1
cdr3_aa: ASSPSAVRDEQF

j_call: TRBJ2-7
v_call: TRBV5-1
cdr3_aa: ASSLGTATYEQY

j_call: TRBJ2-4
v_call: TRBV2
cdr3_aa: ASATSGGHKNIQY

j_call: TRBJ2-1
v_call: TRBV11-2
cdr3_aa: ASSLAATSYNEQF

j_call: TRBJ1-5
v_call: TRBV7-2
cdr3_aa: ASSFNRGSNQPQH

j_call: TRBJ2-1
v_call: TRBV10-3
cdr3_aa: AISDPGTGGGNEQF

j_call: TRBJ1-1
v_call: TRBV5-6
cdr3_aa: ASSSNGWEAF

j_call: TRBJ1-4
v_call: TRBV7-2
cdr3_aa: ASSLIGGPNEKLF

j_call: TRBJ1-1
v_call: TRBV20-1
cdr3_aa: SARDPNTGAGTEAF

j_call: TRBJ2-6
v_call: TRBV29-1
cdr3_aa: SVEESGANVLT

j_call: TRBJ2-3
v_call: TRBV2
cdr3_aa: ASSGADTQY

j_call: TRBJ2-3
v_call: TRBV4-1
cdr3_aa: ASSRGGSTDTQY

j_call: TRBJ2-6
v_call: TRBV20-1
cdr3_aa: SARTRLAGGDGANVLT

j_call: TRBJ2-6
v_call: TRBV7-3
cdr3_aa: ASSPGGANVLT

j_call: TRBJ2-1
v_call: TRBV7-9
cdr3_aa: ASGPDSLNEQF

j_call: TRBJ2-3
v_call: TRBV20-1
cdr3_aa: SARSREGSTDTQY

j_call: TRBJ1-1
v_call: TRBV7-8
cdr3_aa: ASSWELNTEAF

j_call: TRBJ2-7
v_call: TRBV28
cdr3_aa: ASSQTYEQY

j_call: TRBJ2-7
v_call: TRBV5-4
cdr3_aa: ASRVLGELDEQY

j_call: TRBJ2-2
v_call: TRBV19
cdr3_aa: ASSLRQGMTGELF

j_call: TRBJ2-2
v_call: TRBV6-4
cdr3_aa: ASSGGTSGELF

j_call: TRBJ2-7
v_call: TRBV7-2
cdr3_aa: ASSLLGLAGEEQY

j_call: TRBJ1-2
v_call: TRBV24-1
cdr3_aa: ATRDKTGGYGYT